The source of this TCR beta chain is a study of blood T cell repertoires in COVID-19. The table came from immunoSEQ multiplex PCR; TCRdb's copy has only in-frame clones and leaves some out. This sample has about 120,000 clones, with around 80% found just once. V was clipped by 6 bases and J by 5 bases, with 11 bases between them. Germline V gene data show CDR1 as MNHEY and CDR2 as SVGAGI. The CDR3 contains 12 residues. The rearrangement uses TRBV6-5 and TRBJ2-7; tentative D call: TRBD1 (6 bases). This TCR was sampled from a man between 65 and 85 years old with acute or convalescent COVID-19. The source material was peripheral blood. CDR3 sequence reads: CASRTHRDEQYF. In DNA, the CDR3 is TGTGCCAGCAGGACCCACAGGGACGAGCAGTACTTC.